The source of this TCR beta chain is a study of molecular identifiers for immune sequencing clone quantification (dated by TCRdb to 2017 to 2018). Some background on the complete study: For a replicate experiment, the RNA from either approximately 20,000 or 100,000 naive CD8 T cells was divided into five aliquots, and four of those aliquots went on to sequencing. This methods study used CD8 T cells to benchmark TCR RNA copy counting and molecular-identifier clustering-based TCR repertoire sequencing (MIDCIRS). Study-wide conclusions, independent of this receptor: When barcode sub-clustering was omitted, TCR diversity was inflated by chimeric consensus sequences, with chimeras reaching as high as 47%. About 2.9 recovered TCR RNA copies per cell were obtained by modeling, versus about ten by digital PCR, implying a capture efficiency of about 30%. Even against a background of 750,000 to 1,000,000 naive CD8 T cells, spiked-in Jurkat TCR RNA amounting to a single cell's worth was reported to be detectable. Clones above 20 RNA copies held over 97% of molecules in CMV-specific effector cells but under 1% in naive cells. Identical TCR molecules sharing a barcode could cause highly expanded clone sizes to be underestimated. Spiked-in Jurkat TCR RNA (approximately 9 copies' worth), which is not part of the donor repertoire, was contained in the naive libraries.

The protocol used for the library was PCR. Data came from a NextSeq 500. Bulk TCR libraries were prepared as previously described, using TCR primers listed in Table S5. The Qiagen AllPrep DNA/RNA kit was used to purify total RNA. Before analysis, reads from multiple sequencing runs of the same library were pooled. The published analysis was carried out like this. Only reads with exact TCR constant sequence were kept, trimmed to 150 nt, and grouped by their 12-nt molecular barcodes. Reads within each barcode group were sub-clustered using a 15% Levenshtein threshold, and quality-weighted consensus sequences were constructed for each RNA molecule. Non-functional sequences were discarded, and so were lower-count sequences lying one edit away from another sequence. On the basis of fitting two negative binomial distributions, barcode sub-clusters with fewer than 20% of the maximum read count were discarded. TCRdb reprocessed the public reads (quality trimming at Q25 with fastp, clone calling with MiXCR) and kept in-frame beta chains. Rows merge per CDR3 protein into single entries with the most common DNA and genes. TCRdb assigned the V and J calls; the authors' analysis was not used. For this sample the table gives over 300,000 distinct CDR3 sequences, of which over 20% were detected only once. The ten largest clonotypes hold 0.74% of the sample.

The V and J ends are trimmed by 0 bases and 7 bases, leaving 16 bases between them. The CDR3 runs 16 amino acids, cysteine and phenylalanine included. Only the CDR3 DNA is retained, 48 bases long and in frame from the first base. CDR1 and CDR2, looked up from the germline V gene, are MGHRA and YSYEKL. This clonotype was seen a handful of times. Its antigen is still unknown. No base qualities exist here, and no much larger clone lies one base off it. Libraries of naive CD8 T cells were built from approximately 22,000 to 940,000 sorted cells, with 10%, 30% or 50% of the purified RNA used. Naive CD8 T cells, defined as CD8+CD4-CCR7+CD45RA+, were FACS-sorted into RLT Plus buffer on a BD FACSAria II. Detection sensitivity was tested by spiking Jurkat RNA equal to around 11 TCR copies' worth into samples containing roughly 19,000-1,000,000 naive CD8 T cells. Enrichment of CD8 T cells was performed with RosetteSep CD8+ T Cell Enrichment Cocktail and Ficoll-Paque, after which ACK red cell lysis was carried out.

Recombination connected TRBV4-1 to TRBJ2-4, and possibly TRBD2, on 5 matching bases. Sequencing was performed on naive CD8+ T cells from blood, with Jurkat cell RNA spiked in. The cell subset or site tag for this specimen amounts to: FACS-sorted CD8+CD4-CCR7+CD45RA+ naive T cells. The clonotype originates from a human donor in good health. Some libraries in this study had Jurkat cell RNA spiked in. The DNA sequence is given as TGCGCCAGCAGCCAAGAAAGTGGTACAGAGGGTAACATTCAGTACTTC. Its protein is CASSQESGTEGNIQYF.